Included here is one T cell receptor (beta chain) sequence, with context. Use of 60 Vbeta and 13 Jbeta primers characterized the PCR. The table came from immunoSEQ multiplex PCR; TCRdb's copy has only in-frame clones and leaves some out. The table has approximately 200,000 clones, about 79% seen once. The data were obtained in a study of cytomegalovirus exposure and HLA in healthy donors. Trimming left V 7 bases short and J 5 bases short, with 15 bases between. The CDR3 runs 14 residues. CDR1 and CDR2 (germline): SGHNT, YENEEA. The specimen sequenced was PBMCs. The receptor was derived from a man between 18 and 35 years old in good health and CMV-seronegative. V is TRBV11-3 and J is TRBJ2-1; D is perhaps TRBD1 (5 bases). CDR3 sequence: CASTDRQLHNEQFF. The CDR3 region has the DNA TGTGCCAGCACCGACAGACAACTCCACAATGAGCAGTTCTTC.